These 7 T cell receptor beta chains were all obtained from the same sample, sequenced in a study of technical replicates of blood from several donors (dated by TCRdb to about 2017). The library relied on the immunoSEQ multiplex PCR assay. Imported from immuneACCESS, the table was reduced by TCRdb to in-frame sequences with V and J called. These copies leave out some clones; in studies compared against another copy, an unresolved V gene accounts for under half, and the cause of the remainder is not known. This sample is represented by tens of thousands of clones; around 85% of them were singletons. The top ten constitute 5.1% of the sample. Material for sequencing was PBMCs. The receptors shown here come from a human donor in good health. Some clones in this sample may be carry-over from other donors' samples.

V usage is TRBV29-1 and J usage is TRBJ1-1, with 9 bases identical to TRBD1. The germline gives CDR1 SQVTM, CDR2 ANQGSEA. V lost 4 bases and J lost 7; bases outside the gene matches: 10. The CDR3 is 14 amino acids. In DNA form, the CDR3 reads TGCAGCGTTGGTGACAGGGGGAGGAGTGGTGAAGCTTTCTTT. It yields the protein CSVGDRGRSGEAFF.

In its sample, this clone was seen once. This chain uses TRBV7-7 with TRBJ2-7, with a tentative D call TRBD2 (6 bases). Trimming cost V 5 bases and J 4 bases, with 12 bases left between them. CDR3 length: 13 residues. Germline CDR1 reads SSHAT; CDR2 reads FNYEAQ (reference sequence). The CDR3 loop reads CASSQFGGYEQYF. In DNA form, the CDR3 reads TGTGCCAGCAGCCAATTCGGGGGTTACGAGCAGTACTTC.

This clone occurred once. The chain combines TRBV4-2 with TRBJ2-7; 12 positions agree with TRBD2. This CDR3 contains 15 residues. Germline lookup yields CDR1 LGHNA and CDR2 YNFKEQ. V lost 3 bases and J lost 2; bases outside the gene matches: 2. CDR3 residues: CASSQLAGGTYEQYF. The CDR3 DNA reads TGTGCCAGCAGCCAGCTAGCGGGGGGGACCTACGAGCAGTACTTC.

This chain links TRBV5-4 with TRBJ1-1; D remains ambiguous. Germline V gives CDR1 SGHNT, CDR2 YYREEE (reference sequence). This CDR3 region has 14 residues. Trimming pared 0 bases from V and 0 bases from J, leaving 6 bases between. Here the CDR3 reads CASSLVGMNTEAFF. The CDR3 bases are TGTGCCAGCAGCTTGGTTGGCATGAACACTGAAGCTTTCTTT.

The chain employs TRBV5-1 and TRBJ2-7; 12 bases fit TRBD2. CDR3 length: 17 amino acids. Germline CDR1 is SGHRS and CDR2 is YFSETQ. After removal of 4 bases from V and 5 bases from J, the junction contained 13 bases not matched to a gene. This chain's CDR3 is CASSPTSPSGRAHEQYF. The CDR3 region has the DNA TGCGCCAGCAGCCCGACCTCCCCTAGCGGGAGGGCCCACGAGCAGTACTTC.

This clone came up a few times. J is TRBJ2-1 and V is TRBV14, with D maybe TRBD2 (6 bases). Germline CDR1 and CDR2: SGHDN and FVKESK. V dropped 4 bases and J dropped 7 bases, with 14 bases sitting between them. The CDR3 contains 14 residues. In DNA form, the CDR3 reads TGTGCCAGCAGCCTCATCGGAGGGGCAAATGAGCAGTTCTTC. This gives the protein CASSLIGGANEQFF.

This clone was seen a few times. The chain uses TRBV5-1 and TRBJ1-2; TRBD1 matches 7 bases. In germline, CDR1 is SGHRS, CDR2 YFSETQ. V shed 0 bases and J 7 bases; nucleotides not matched to a gene: 6. This CDR3 is 14 amino acids long. The CDR3 reads CASSLDTGVGGYTF. The CDR3 DNA sequence: TGCGCCAGCAGCTTGGATACAGGGGTCGGTGGCTACACCTTC.